This T cell receptor beta chain was documented in a study of regulatory T cells in long-lasting Graves disease. Study in general: Those with persistent Graves' disease had received antithyroid drugs for over 5 years with positive TSH receptor antibodies.

Arm-PCR of CDR3 regions and iRepertoire HTBI primers were the basis on which TCR beta libraries were built. TCRdb used MiXCR to reprocess the multiplex PCR reads, holding one entry per CDR3 protein. The sample lists 700,000 or so distinct CDR3 sequences; 25% to 35% were seen once. This clonotype was seen repeatedly, ten times or more. The antigen is unknown. Time point meaning: persistent/refractory GD, antithyroid drugs over 5 years with positive TRAb. Extracted PBMC RNA gave rise to the TCR library. Study-wide findings and caveats: Shared public clonotypes totalled 2,741 in persistent patients, compared with 966 in new patients. Rather than thyroid tissue, only peripheral blood underwent study.

This TCR was sampled from a female donor with Graves disease. The sequencing used peripheral blood mononuclear cells (PBMCs), collected when the disease was refractory, from a patient treated with antithyroid drugs.

The CDR3 DNA follows: TGTGCCAGCAGTTTAGTCAGCAATCAGCCCCAGCATTTT. Protein product: CASSLVSNQPQHF. J is TRBJ1-5 and V is TRBV6-2 or TRBV6-3; D ambiguous. The CDR3 sequence is 13 residues long. Germline assignment: CDR1 MNHEY and CDR2 SVGEGT. V lost 4 bases, J lost 1 base, and 5 bases lay in between.